This T cell receptor (beta chain) originates from a study of post-analysis software for immune sequencing data. In the study overall: Disease courses included relapsing-remitting, secondary progressive and progressive-relapsing multiple sclerosis.

Study-wide findings and caveats: Clustering by F measure revealed strong co-clustering among samples prepared together in one batch. Controls had significantly higher normalized Chao1 diversity than multiple sclerosis patients. Among a handful of TRBV segments more frequent in patients than controls were TRBV5-6, TRBV5-1 and TRBV20-1.

Included in the TCR beta cDNA libraries were unique molecular identifiers. T cells, about 0.9 to 11 million of them, yielded approximately 500,000 cDNA molecules. MiXCR, run by TCRdb on the PCR reads, gives a single entry per CDR3 protein. Of about 460,000 distinct CDR3 sequences in the sample, roughly 46% are singletons; the top ten hold 12%. This CDR3 contains 13 residues. From germline, CDR1 is SNHLY and CDR2 FYNNEI. In regard to this clonotype: Its antigen is unknown.

The source is a girl between 10 and 17 years old with multiple sclerosis. The chain employs TRBV2 and TRBJ2-5; D could derive from TRBD1 or TRBD2 (5 bases each). The J call may be faulty, since TRBJ2-7 better matches the DNA end. Sequences were obtained from blood. CDR3 amino acids: CASTEGLNYEQYF. CDR3 DNA sequence: TGTGCCAGCACCGAGGGGCTGAACTACGAGCAGTACTTC.